This T cell receptor beta chain was sequenced during a study of blood T cell repertoires in COVID-19. As for the study in general: PBMCs, B-cell-depleted T cells, or T cells were the source of the cDNA or gDNA that made up the material.

This clone showed up just once. Per the authors' pipeline: Amplification with reference gene primers provided the estimates of nucleated cell counts. The method was immunoSEQ multiplex PCR; TCRdb's version includes in-frame clones alone and lacks a portion of them. From that table come the V and J calls and clone size; the DNA was used to work out D and trimming. The profile shows 250,000 to 300,000 clones, roughly 90% of them singletons. Those enrolled, adults aged 18 to 89 years, came from about 24 US areas. The study counted Cohort 3 donors as recovered given two negative PCRs, clearance, or symptom resolution. V trimming: 1 base; J trimming: 8 bases; junction bases outside the gene matches: 7. Germline V gene data show CDR1 as LNHNV and CDR2 as YYDKDF (reference sequence). The CDR3 extends over 15 amino acids.

Sequences were obtained from PBMCs or T cells enriched from blood (not recorded which). This sequence originates from a man in his forties who had recovered from COVID-19. The chain links TRBV15 to TRBJ1-2; 10 bases fit TRBD1. The CDR3: CATSRGGTGEGGYTF. CDR3 bases: TGTGCCACCAGCAGAGGCGGGACAGGGGAGGGAGGCTACACCTTC.